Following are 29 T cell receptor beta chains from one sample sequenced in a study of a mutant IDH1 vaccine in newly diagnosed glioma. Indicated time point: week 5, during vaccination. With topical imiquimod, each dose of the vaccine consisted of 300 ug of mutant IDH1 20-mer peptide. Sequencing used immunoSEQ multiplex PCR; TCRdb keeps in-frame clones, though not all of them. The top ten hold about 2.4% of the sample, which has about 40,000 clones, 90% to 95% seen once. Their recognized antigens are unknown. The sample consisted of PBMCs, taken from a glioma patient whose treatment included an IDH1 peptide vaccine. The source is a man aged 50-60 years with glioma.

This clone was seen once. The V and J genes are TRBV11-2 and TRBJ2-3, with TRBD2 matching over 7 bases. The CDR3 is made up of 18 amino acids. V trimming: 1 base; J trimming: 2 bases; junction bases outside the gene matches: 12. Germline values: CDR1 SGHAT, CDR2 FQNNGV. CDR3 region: CASSLVLSRAGVTDTQYF. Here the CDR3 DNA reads TGTGCCAGCAGCTTAGTTCTGAGTCGGGCGGGAGTCACAGATACGCAGTATTTT.

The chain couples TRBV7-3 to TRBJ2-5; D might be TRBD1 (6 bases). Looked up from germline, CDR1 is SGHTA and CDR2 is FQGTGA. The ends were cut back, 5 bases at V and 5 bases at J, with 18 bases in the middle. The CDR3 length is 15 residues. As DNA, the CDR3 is TGTGCCAGCAGCCCTGGAAACAGGGTATCGGAGACCCAGTACTTC. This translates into CASSPGNRVSETQYF.

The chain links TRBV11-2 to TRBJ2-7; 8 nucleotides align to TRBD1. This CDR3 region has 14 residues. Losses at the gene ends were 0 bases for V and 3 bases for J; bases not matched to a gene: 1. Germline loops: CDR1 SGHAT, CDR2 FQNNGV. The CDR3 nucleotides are TGTGCCAGCAGCTTAGACGGACAGGGCTACGAGCAGTACTTC. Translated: CASSLDGQGYEQYF.

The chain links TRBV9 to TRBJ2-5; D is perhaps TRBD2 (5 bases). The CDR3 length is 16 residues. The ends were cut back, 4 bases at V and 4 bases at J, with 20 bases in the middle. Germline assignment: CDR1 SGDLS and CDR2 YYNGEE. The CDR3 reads CASSLGLAPGVETQYF. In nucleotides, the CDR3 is TGTGCCAGCAGCCTTGGACTCGCGCCGGGCGTAGAGACCCAGTACTTC.

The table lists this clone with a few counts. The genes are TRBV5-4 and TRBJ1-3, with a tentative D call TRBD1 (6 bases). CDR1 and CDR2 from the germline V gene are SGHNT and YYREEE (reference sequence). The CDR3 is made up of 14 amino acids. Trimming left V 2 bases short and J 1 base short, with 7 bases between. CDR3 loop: CASSLGGSGNTIYF. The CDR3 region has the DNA TGTGCCAGCAGCTTAGGGGGGTCTGGAAACACCATATATTTT.

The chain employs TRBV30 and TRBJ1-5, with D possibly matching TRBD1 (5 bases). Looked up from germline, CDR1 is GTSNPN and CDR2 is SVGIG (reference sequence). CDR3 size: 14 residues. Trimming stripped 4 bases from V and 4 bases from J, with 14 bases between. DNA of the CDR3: TGTGCCTGGAACCCGGGACGGACAAATCAGCCCCAGCATTTT. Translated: CAWNPGRTNQPQHF.

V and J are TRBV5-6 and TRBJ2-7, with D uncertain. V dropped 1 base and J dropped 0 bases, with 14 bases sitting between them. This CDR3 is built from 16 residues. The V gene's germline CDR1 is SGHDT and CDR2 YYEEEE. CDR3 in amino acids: CASSLLVGFSSYEQYF. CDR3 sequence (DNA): TGTGCCAGCAGCTTGCTGGTGGGCTTCAGCTCCTACGAGCAGTACTTC. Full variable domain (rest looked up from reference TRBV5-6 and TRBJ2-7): DAGVTQSPTHLIKTRGQQVTLRCSPKSGHDTVSWYQQALGQGPQFIFQYYEEEERQRGNFPDRFSGHQFPNYSSELNVNALLLGDSALYLCASSLLVGFSSYEQYFGPGTRLTVT.

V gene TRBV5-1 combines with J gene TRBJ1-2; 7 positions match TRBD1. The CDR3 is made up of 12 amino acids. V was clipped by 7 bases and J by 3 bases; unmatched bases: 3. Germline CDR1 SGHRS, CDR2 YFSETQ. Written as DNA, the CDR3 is TGCGCCAGCGGAGGGACAGACTATGGCTACACCTTC. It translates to CASGGTDYGYTF.

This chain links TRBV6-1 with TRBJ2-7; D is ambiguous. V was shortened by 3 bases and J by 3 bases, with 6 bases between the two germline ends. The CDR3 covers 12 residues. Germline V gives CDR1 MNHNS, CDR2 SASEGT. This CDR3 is CASSEINYEQYF. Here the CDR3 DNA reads TGTGCCAGCAGTGAGATAAACTACGAGCAGTACTTC.

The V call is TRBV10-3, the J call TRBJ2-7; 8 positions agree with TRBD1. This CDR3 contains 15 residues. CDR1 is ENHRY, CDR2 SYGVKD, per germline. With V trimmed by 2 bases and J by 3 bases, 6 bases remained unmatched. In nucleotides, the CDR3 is TGTGCCATCAGTGAGCCCGGACAGGGCAACTACGAGCAGTACTTC. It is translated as CAISEPGQGNYEQYF.

The CDR3 spells CASSSLAGEETQYF. The CDR3 nucleotides read TGTGCCAGCAGCTCCCTAGCGGGAGAAGAGACCCAGTACTTC. The chain recombines TRBV11-2 with TRBJ2-5; 10 bases agree with TRBD2. Trimming took 4 bases from V and 3 from J; bases not matched to a gene: 2. This CDR3 contains 14 residues. CDR1 SGHAT and CDR2 FQNNGV come from the germline V gene.

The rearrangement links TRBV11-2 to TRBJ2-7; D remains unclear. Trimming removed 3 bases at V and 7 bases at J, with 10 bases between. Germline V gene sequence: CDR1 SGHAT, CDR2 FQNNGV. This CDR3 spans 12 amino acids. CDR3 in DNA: TGTGCCAGCAGCTTTGTGAGATATGAGCAGTACTTC. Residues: CASSFVRYEQYF.

CDR3 DNA sequence: TGTGCCAGTACGAGGGGGGCCACTGAAGCTTTCTTT. The encoded protein is CASTRGATEAFF. The chain uses TRBV19 and TRBJ1-1; possibly TRBD1 for D (6 bases). V was clipped by 7 bases and J by 4 bases, with 10 bases between them. The length of the CDR3 is 12 residues. Germline values: CDR1 LNHDA, CDR2 SQIVND (reference sequence).

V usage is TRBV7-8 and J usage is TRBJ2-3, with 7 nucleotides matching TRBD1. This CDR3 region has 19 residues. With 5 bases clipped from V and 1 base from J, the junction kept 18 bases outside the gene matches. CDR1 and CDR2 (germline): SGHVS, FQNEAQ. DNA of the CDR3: TGTGCCAGCAGCGAAAGGTCCCCCTCGACAGGGTACGGCACAGATACGCAGTATTTT. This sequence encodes CASSERSPSTGYGTDTQYF.

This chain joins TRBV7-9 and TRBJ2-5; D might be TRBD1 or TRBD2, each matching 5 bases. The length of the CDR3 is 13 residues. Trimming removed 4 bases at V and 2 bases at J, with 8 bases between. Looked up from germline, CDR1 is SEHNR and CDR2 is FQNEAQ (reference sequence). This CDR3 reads CASSWGFQETQYF. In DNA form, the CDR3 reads TGTGCCAGCAGCTGGGGGTTTCAAGAGACCCAGTACTTC.

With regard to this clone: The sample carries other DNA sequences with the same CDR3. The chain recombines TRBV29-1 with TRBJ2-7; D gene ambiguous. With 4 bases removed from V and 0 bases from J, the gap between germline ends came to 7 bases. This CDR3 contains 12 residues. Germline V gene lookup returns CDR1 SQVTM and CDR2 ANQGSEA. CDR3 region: CSVGQSSYEQYF. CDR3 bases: TGCAGCGTTGGTCAGTCCTCCTACGAGCAGTACTTC.

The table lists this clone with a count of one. The CDR3 bases are TGTGCGGCCAGGGGGCGCTACGAGCAGTACTTC. The encoded protein is CAARGRYEQYF. The V and J genes are TRBV6-1 and TRBJ2-7, with TRBD1 matching 8 bases. Germline CDR1 MNHNS, CDR2 SASEGT. CDR3 length: 11 amino acids.

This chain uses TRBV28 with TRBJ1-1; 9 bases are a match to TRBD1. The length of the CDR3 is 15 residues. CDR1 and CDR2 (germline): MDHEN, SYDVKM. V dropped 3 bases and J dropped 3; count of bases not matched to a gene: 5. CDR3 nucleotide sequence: TGTGCCAGCAGTTTCTTACAGGGGGCGGACACTGAAGCTTTCTTT. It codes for CASSFLQGADTEAFF.

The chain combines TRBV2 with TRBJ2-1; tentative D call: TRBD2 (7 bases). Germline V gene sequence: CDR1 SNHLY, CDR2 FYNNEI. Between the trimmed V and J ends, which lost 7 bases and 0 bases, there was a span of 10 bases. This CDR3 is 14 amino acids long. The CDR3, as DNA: TGTGCCAGCACAGGGGAGGGCTCCTACAATGAGCAGTTCTTC. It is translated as CASTGEGSYNEQFF.

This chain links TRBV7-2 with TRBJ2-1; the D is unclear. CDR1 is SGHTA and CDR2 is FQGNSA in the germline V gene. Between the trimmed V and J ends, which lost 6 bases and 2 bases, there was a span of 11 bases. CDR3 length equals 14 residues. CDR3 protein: CASSRYAAYNEQFF. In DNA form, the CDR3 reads TGTGCCAGCAGTCGATATGCAGCCTACAATGAGCAGTTCTTC.

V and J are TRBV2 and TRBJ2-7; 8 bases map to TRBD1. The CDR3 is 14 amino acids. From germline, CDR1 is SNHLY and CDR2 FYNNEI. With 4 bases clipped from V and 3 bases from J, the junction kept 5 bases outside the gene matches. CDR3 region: CASSGGQGGYEQYF. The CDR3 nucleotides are TGTGCCAGCAGTGGCGGACAGGGCGGCTACGAGCAGTACTTC.

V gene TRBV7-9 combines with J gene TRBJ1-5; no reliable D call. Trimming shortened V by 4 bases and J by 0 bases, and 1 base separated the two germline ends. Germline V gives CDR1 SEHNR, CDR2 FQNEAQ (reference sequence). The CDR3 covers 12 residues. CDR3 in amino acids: CASSYSNQPQHF. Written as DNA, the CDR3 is TGTGCCAGCAGCTATAGCAATCAGCCCCAGCATTTT. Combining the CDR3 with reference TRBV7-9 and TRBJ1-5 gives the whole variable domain DTGVSQNPRHKITKRGQNVTFRCDPISEHNRLYWYRQTLGQGPEFLTYFQNEAQLEKSRLLSDRFSAERPKGSFSTLEIQRTEQGDSAMYLCASSYSNQPQHFGDGTRLSIL.

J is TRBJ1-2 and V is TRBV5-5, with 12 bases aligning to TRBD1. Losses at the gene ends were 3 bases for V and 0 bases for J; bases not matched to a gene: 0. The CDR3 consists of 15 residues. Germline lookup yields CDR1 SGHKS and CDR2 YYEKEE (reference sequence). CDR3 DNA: TGTGCCAGCAGCTGGGACAGGGGGCCTAACTATGGCTACACCTTC. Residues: CASSWDRGPNYGYTF.

CDR3 protein: CASSRLAGGTDTQYF. The CDR3 region has the DNA TGCGCCAGCAGCCGACTAGCGGGGGGTACAGATACGCAGTATTTT. The rearrangement links TRBV4-3 to TRBJ2-3, with 13 bases matching TRBD2. Losses at the gene ends were 4 bases for V and 3 bases for J; bases not matched to a gene: 1. Germline V gives CDR1 LGHNA, CDR2 YSLEER. The CDR3 consists of 15 residues.

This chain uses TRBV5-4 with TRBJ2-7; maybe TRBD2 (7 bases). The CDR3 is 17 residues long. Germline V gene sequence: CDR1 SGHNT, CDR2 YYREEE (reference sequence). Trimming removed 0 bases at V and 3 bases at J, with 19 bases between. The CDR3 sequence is CASSLGVRGGGNYEQYF. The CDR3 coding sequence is TGTGCCAGCAGCTTGGGAGTACGAGGGGGGGGGAACTACGAGCAGTACTTC. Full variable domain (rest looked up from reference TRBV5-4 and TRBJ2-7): ETGVTQSPTHLIKTRGQQVTLRCSSQSGHNTVSWYQQALGQGPQFIFQYYREEENGRGNFPPRFSGLQFPNYSSELNVNALELDDSALYLCASSLGVRGGGNYEQYFGPGTRLTVT.

The CDR3 DNA is TGTGCCAGTAGTAGCCGGGTCTCCTACGAGCAGTACTTC. Protein sequence: CASSSRVSYEQYF. The chain recombines TRBV19 with TRBJ2-7; no clear D. V was pared by 4 bases and J by 0 bases, with 7 bases between. There are 13 residues in the CDR3. Germline CDR1 reads LNHDA; CDR2 reads SQIVND (reference sequence).

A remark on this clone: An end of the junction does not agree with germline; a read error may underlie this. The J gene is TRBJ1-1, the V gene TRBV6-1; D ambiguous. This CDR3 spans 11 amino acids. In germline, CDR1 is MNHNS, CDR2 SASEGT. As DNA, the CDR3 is TGTGCCTGCAGGAAGGGCCCTGAAGCTTTCTTT. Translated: CACRKGPEAFF.

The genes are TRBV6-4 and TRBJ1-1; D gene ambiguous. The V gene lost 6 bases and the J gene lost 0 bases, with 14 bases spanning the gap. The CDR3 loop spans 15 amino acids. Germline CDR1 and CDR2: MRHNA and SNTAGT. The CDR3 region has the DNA TGTGCCAGCAGCCCGCCGGAAGATATGAACACTGAAGCTTTCTTT. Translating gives CASSPPEDMNTEAFF.

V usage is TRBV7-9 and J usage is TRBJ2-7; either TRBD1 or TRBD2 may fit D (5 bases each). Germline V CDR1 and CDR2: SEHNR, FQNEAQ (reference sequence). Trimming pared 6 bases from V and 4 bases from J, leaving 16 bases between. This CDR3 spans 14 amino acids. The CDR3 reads CASRQGDGLYEQYF. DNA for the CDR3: TGTGCCAGCAGACAAGGGGACGGACTGTACGAGCAGTACTTC. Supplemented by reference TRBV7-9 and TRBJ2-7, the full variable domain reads DTGVSQNPRHKITKRGQNVTFRCDPISEHNRLYWYRQTLGQGPEFLTYFQNEAQLEKSRLLSDRFSAERPKGSFSTLEIQRTEQGDSAMYLCASRQGDGLYEQYFGPGTRLTVT.